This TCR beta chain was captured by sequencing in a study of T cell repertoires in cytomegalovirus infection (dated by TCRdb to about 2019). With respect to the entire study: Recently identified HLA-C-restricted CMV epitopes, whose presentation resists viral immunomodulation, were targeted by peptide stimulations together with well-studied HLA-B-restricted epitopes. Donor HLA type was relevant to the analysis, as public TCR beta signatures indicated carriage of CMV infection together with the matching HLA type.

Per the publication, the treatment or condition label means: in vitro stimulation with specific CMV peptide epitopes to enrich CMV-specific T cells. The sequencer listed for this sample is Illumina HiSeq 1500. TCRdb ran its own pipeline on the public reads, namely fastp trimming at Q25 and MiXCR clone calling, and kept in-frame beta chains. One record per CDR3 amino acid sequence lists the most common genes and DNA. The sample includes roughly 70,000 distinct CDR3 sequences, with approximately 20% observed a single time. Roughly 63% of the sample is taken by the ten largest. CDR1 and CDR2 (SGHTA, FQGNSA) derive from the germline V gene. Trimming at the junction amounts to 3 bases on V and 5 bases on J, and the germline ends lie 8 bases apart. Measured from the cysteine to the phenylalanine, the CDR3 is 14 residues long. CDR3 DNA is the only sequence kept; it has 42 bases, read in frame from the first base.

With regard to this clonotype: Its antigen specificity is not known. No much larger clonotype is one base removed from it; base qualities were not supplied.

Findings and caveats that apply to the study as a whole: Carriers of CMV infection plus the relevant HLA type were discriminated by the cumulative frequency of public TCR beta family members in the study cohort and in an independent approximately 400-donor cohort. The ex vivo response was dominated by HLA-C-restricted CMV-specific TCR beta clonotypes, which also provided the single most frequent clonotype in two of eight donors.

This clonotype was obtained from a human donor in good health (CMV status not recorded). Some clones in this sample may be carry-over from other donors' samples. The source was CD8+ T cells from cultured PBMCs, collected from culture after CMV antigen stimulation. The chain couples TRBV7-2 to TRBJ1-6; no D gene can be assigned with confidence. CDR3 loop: CASSFLVDNSPLHF. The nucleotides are TGTGCCAGCAGCTTCTTGGTGGATAATTCACCCCTCCACTTT.